This T cell receptor (beta chain) was profiled in a study of radiation and T cells in renal cell carcinoma (TCRdb year 2020). Study-level background: A total of around 50 samples underwent TCR beta sequencing, made up of around 26 tumors and roughly 27 peripheral blood samples. Across all 50 or so samples, around 4,000,000 unique CDR3 nucleotide sequences, encoding 2,658,974 unique CDR3 amino acid sequences, were identified.

Overall study results and their limits: With a single-armed trial design, the study had no way to address how radiation dose or scheduling affects the TCR repertoire. TCR clonality was higher in irradiated tumors than in controls, as the top 100 clonotypes made up an average of roughly 54% of the repertoire in irradiated tumors compared with 43% in nephrectomy-only tumors. In blood, the top tumor clonotypes increased from baseline to 2 weeks after radiation and then shrank by 4 weeks, which suggests a temporary expansion of tumor-resident clones. Compared with control tumors, irradiated tumors had a greater number of dominant CDR3 motifs, and these motifs made up a bigger portion of the repertoire. Because pretreatment tumor biopsies were not available, the baseline intratumoral presence of clonotypes could not be determined. Only small tumor regions of around 0.94 g were available, so intratumoral heterogeneity was not captured.

CDR3 length: 14 amino acids, cysteine to phenylalanine. The only DNA kept is the CDR3, 42 bases in frame from the first base. V is cut by 4 bases and J by 1 base, and the space between the germline ends is 11 bases. CDR1 and CDR2 (SGDLS, YYNGEE) derive from the germline V gene. The sample holds a few counts of this clone. Its cognate antigen has yet to be identified. Base qualities are missing; no much larger clone stands one base away. Following the manufacturer's recommendations, the immunoSEQ kit was used to generate TCR beta libraries from genomic DNA. For library preparation, a first multiplex PCR was performed with proprietary primers, followed by a second PCR in which unique barcodes were added, and bead cleanups were performed after each round. Each sample batch included a kit-provided positive control reaction and a negative control reaction. The final libraries were assessed on an Agilent 4200 TapeStation D1000 ScreenTape, pooled by volume, and quantified by qPCR. Sequencing was performed on an Illumina NextSeq500 with a MidOutput 150-cycle cartridge, and 156 Read1 and 15 Index1 cycles were run with kit custom primers. The pooled library was loaded at around 1.1 pM with a roughly 20% PhiX control spike-in. In the source study's methods: The vendor-processed data were analyzed in R, and a clonotype was defined as all T cells that share the same CDR3 nucleotide sequence. For clone abundance analyses, frequencies were normalized to the 10,000 most abundant clones per sample. Public T cell clones, which averaged fewer than five per sample, were removed prior to analysis. The dominant motif analysis was done with ImmunoMap using the PAM10 matrix, a gap penalty of 30, and a homology threshold of 0.3, and motifs with a cumulative frequency of at least 0.01 were considered dominant. Tumor-enriched and baseline blood-enriched clonotypes were defined by at least a 32-fold difference in abundance between compartments. Similarity between tumor and blood repertoires was quantified using the Baroni-Urbani and Buser coefficient, and groups were compared with two-tailed Wilcoxon tests in R. TCRdb provides this immuneACCESS table in a form limited to in-frame rearrangements. Some clones are lacking; in checked studies, under half of them reflect an unresolved V gene, and why the rest are absent is not known. The V and J calls and clone size come from that table; D and trimming were worked out from the DNA. The sample table holds fewer than 25,000 clones, of which more than 40% were seen once. The top ten hold approximately 16% of the sample.

What the time point label conveys for this sample: tumor resected at nephrectomy. In the paper's terms, the treatment or condition label means: 15 Gy SBRT to primary tumor, nephrectomy 4 weeks later. The samples were drawn from a clinical trial, where primary renal cell carcinomas were treated with 15 Gy of stereotactic body radiation therapy and then removed by nephrectomy 4 weeks afterward. All patients had renal cell carcinoma with clear cell pathology. Tumors were mechanically dissociated, digested with collagenase/hyaluronidase at 37 °C, processed in gentleMACS C tubes, and stored in liquid nitrogen. Genomic DNA for TCR sequencing was prepared using the QIAamp DNA Blood Mini Kit (Qiagen). The analyses included just those samples that passed every quality control check.

The source is a woman between 50 and 59 years old with renal cell carcinoma. The receptor chain draws on TRBV9 and TRBJ1-1; no D gene call is confident. This material consisted of tumor tissue, taken from a patient whose treatment included radiotherapy and nephrectomy. For the CDR3, the sequence is CASSQKWGNTEAFF. The bases read TGTGCCAGCAGCCAAAAGTGGGGGAACACTGAAGCTTTCTTT. Where the CDR3 stops, the reference TRBV9 and TRBJ1-1 genes take over; the full variable domain is DSGVTQTPKHLITATGQRVTLRCSPRSGDLSVYWYQQSLDQGLQFLIQYYNGEERAKGNILERFSAQQFPDLHSELNLSSLELGDSALYFCASSQKWGNTEAFFGQGTRLTVV.